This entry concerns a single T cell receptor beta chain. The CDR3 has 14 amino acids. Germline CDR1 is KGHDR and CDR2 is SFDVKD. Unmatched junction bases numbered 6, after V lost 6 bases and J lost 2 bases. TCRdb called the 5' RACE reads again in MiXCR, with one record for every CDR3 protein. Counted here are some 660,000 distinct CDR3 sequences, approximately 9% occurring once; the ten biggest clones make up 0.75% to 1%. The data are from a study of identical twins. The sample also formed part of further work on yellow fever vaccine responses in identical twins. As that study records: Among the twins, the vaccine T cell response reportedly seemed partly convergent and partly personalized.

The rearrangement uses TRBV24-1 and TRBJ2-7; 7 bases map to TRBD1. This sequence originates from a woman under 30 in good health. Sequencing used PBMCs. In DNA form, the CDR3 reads TGTGCCACCAGTCAGACAGGGTTCCCCTACGAGCAGTACTTC. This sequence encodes CATSQTGFPYEQYF.